A selection of T cell receptor beta chains follows, all from one sample in a study of T cell responses to AZD1222 COVID-19 vaccine. Method: immunoSEQ multiplex PCR; TCRdb's copy keeps in-frame clones and lacks some. The sample has around 150,000 clones; around nine tenths are singletons. Here the sequenced sample was peripheral blood, taken 28 days after the second AZD1222 dose. The receptors derive from an adult who received the AZD1222 COVID-19 vaccine. CDR3s include the opening cysteine and the closing phenylalanine or tryptophan. A D gene is named only where the DNA matches it firmly. The listing skips clone size in some rows; elsewhere it reads once, few, many or a size class.

v_gene	d_gene	j_gene	abundance	CDR3aa	CDR3nt
TRBV7-9	.	TRBJ2-7	.	CASSLSFRDEQYF	TGTGCCAGCAGCTTATCGTTCCGGGACGAGCAGTACTTC
TRBV6-5	TRBD1	TRBJ1-5	.	CASSSQGALRNQPQHF	TGTGCCAGTAGTTCTCAGGGGGCTCTCCGTAATCAGCCCCAGCATTTT
TRBV11-2	.	TRBJ2-5	.	CASSLDRRAQYF	TGTGCCAGCAGCTTAGATAGAAGAGCCCAGTACTTC
TRBV7-8	.	TRBJ2-7	.	CASSIKGGGEQYF	TGTGCCAGCAGTATAAAGGGAGGAGGCGAGCAGTACTTC
TRBV7-8	.	TRBJ1-2	once	CASSPQWGIDGYTF	TGTGCCAGCAGCCCCCAGTGGGGAATTGATGGCTACACCTTC
TRBV2	TRBD1	TRBJ1-5	.	CASSPGGSPQPQHF	TGTGCCAGCAGCCCAGGGGGGTCCCCTCAGCCCCAGCATTTT
TRBV6-5	.	TRBJ1-1	.	CASSYVTTEAFF	TGTGCCAGCAGTTACGTTACCACTGAAGCTTTCTTT
TRBV5-3	.	TRBJ2-7	.	CARSLGWRVGYEQYF	TGTGCCAGAAGCCTGGGTTGGAGGGTGGGCTACGAGCAGTACTTC
TRBV10-2	TRBD1	TRBJ1-4	.	CASGTGVTNEKLFF	TGCGCCAGCGGGACAGGCGTCACTAATGAAAAACTGTTTTTT
TRBV5-6	.	TRBJ1-6	.	CASSSSANLDSPLHF	TGTGCCAGCAGCTCCTCAGCGAATCTGGATTCACCCCTCCACTTT
TRBV5-6	.	TRBJ1-1	.	CASSLGYGRTTEAFF	TGTGCCAGCAGTTTGGGATACGGGAGGACGACTGAAGCTTTCTTT
TRBV25-1	.	TRBJ1-1	.	CASSERQNTEAFF	TGTGCCAGCAGTGAGAGACAGAACACTGAAGCTTTCTTT
TRBV3-1/TRBV3-2	.	TRBJ2-3	.	CASSQVTDTQYF	TGTGCCAGCAGCCAGGTCACAGATACGCAGTATTTT
TRBV2	TRBD2	TRBJ2-1	.	CASSTSGGYNEQFF	TGTGCCAGCAGCACTAGCGGGGGCTACAATGAGCAGTTCTTC
TRBV19	.	TRBJ1-5	once	CASTPGQVIGQPQHF	TGTGCCAGTACCCCGGGACAAGTCATCGGTCAGCCCCAGCATTTT
TRBV7-6	.	TRBJ2-2	.	CASSLEFPTGRPTIPTGELFF	TGTGCCAGCAGCTTAGAATTCCCGACAGGCCGCCCCACTATACCCACCGGGGAGCTGTTTTTT
TRBV10-2	.	TRBJ2-7	once	CASLPPEGVRLEEQYF	TGCGCCAGCCTACCACCCGAGGGGGTTCGGCTCGAAGAGCAGTACTTC
TRBV2	.	TRBJ2-3	.	CASSGRGRGYTDTQYF	TGTGCCAGCAGTGGACGTGGTCGGGGTTACACAGATACGCAGTATTTT
TRBV7-9	.	TRBJ1-1	.	CASSSLGYRPDQTEAFF	TGTGCCAGCAGCTCCCTCGGGTACAGACCGGATCAGACTGAAGCTTTCTTT
TRBV5-1	TRBD1	TRBJ1-2	.	CASSPDRGGYGYTF	TGCGCCAGCAGCCCGGACAGGGGAGGCTATGGCTACACCTTC